The rows below give T cell receptor beta chains drawn from one sample of a study of Graves' ophthalmopathy and Graves' hyperthyroidism. Each CDR3 protein gets one entry after TCRdb re-called the multiplex PCR reads with MiXCR. The data contain about 640,000 distinct CDR3 sequences, roughly two fifths of them singletons. The sequenced sample was peripheral blood. The origin of the receptors is an adult man with Graves' ophthalmopathy. CDR3s include the opening cysteine and the closing phenylalanine or tryptophan. D genes are given only for firm matches. Not every row has a clone size; where given, it reads once, few, many or a size class.

d_call	clone_size	v_call	j_call	cdr3_aa	cdr3_nt
.	many	TRBV2	TRBJ1-1	CASSNAGSEAFF	TGTGCCAGCAGTAACGCGGGTTCTGAAGCTTTCTTT
TRBD1	.	TRBV10-3	TRBJ1-1	CATTSGDSTEAFF	TGTGCCACCACTAGCGGGGACAGCACTGAAGCTTTCTTT
TRBD1	.	TRBV6-1	TRBJ1-1	CASSRQGWSNTEAFF	TGTGCCAGCAGCCGACAGGGATGGAGTAACACTGAAGCTTTCTTT
.	many	TRBV6-5	TRBJ1-2	CASSYEPRGMGGYTF	TGTGCCAGCAGTTACGAGCCGCGGGGTATGGGAGGCTACACCTTC
TRBD1	.	TRBV7-2	TRBJ1-5	CASSFGTGGTYQPQHF	TGTGCCAGCAGCTTCGGGACAGGGGGCACTTATCAGCCCCAGCATTTT
TRBD1	.	TRBV7-8	TRBJ2-2	CASSRRTGPNTGELFF	TGTGCCAGCAGCCGGAGGACAGGTCCGAACACCGGGGAGCTGTTTTTT
.	.	TRBV11-2	TRBJ2-7	CASETAPSYEQYF	TGTGCCAGCGAGACCGCCCCCTCCTACGAGCAGTACTTC
.	many	TRBV2	TRBJ2-5	CASSLSPAMEETQYF	TGTGCCAGCAGTTTATCACCGGCGATGGAAGAGACCCAGTACTTC
.	.	TRBV7-3	TRBJ1-2	CASSPSLGASHYGYTF	TGTGCCAGCAGCCCTAGCCTGGGGGCATCTCACTATGGCTACACCTTC
.	.	TRBV5-4	TRBJ1-2	CASSGPDEGYTF	TGTGCCAGCAGCGGGCCTGACGAGGGCTACACCTTC
.	.	TRBV25-1	TRBJ2-2	CASSEFPGGNSRELFF	TGTGCCAGCAGTGAATTCCCGGGCGGGAACAGCAGGGAGCTGTTTTTT
.	.	TRBV12-3/TRBV12-4	TRBJ1-2	CASSFSLRGHGYTF	TGTGCCAGCAGTTTTTCTCTGAGGGGACATGGCTACACCTTC
.	.	TRBV2	TRBJ1-3	CASRGTNPGNTIYF	TGTGCCAGCAGAGGGACTAACCCTGGAAACACCATATATTTT
.	many	TRBV9	TRBJ2-6	CASSSQDGANVLTF	TGTGCCAGCAGCTCCCAGGACGGGGCCAACGTCCTGACTTTC
.	.	TRBV25-1	TRBJ2-7	CASSALTDSYEQYF	TGTGCCAGCAGTGCCCTGACAGACTCCTACGAGCAGTACTTC
.	.	TRBV2	TRBJ1-5	CASSSVGAGSEPQHF	TGTGCCAGCAGCTCAGTAGGGGCGGGATCGGAGCCCCAGCATTTT
TRBD1	many	TRBV29-1	TRBJ2-2	CSVPQGPNTGELFF	TGCAGCGTACCACAGGGGCCAAACACCGGGGAGCTGTTTTTT
.	many	TRBV6-5	TRBJ1-2	CASSIRRDYGYTF	TGTGCCAGCAGTATCAGACGGGACTATGGCTACACCTTC
.	once	TRBV11-3	TRBJ1-1	CASSLDLMGKATEAFF	TGTGCCAGCAGCTTAGATCTGATGGGTAAAGCCACTGAAGCTTTCTTT
.	once	TRBV15	TRBJ1-6	CAASSSGQTDSPLHF	TGTGCCGCCAGCAGTTCCGGACAGACCGATTCACCCCTCCACTTT
.	.	TRBV15	TRBJ2-5	CATSSRGGNQPQYF	TGTGCCACCAGCAGCAGGGGGGGCAATCAGCCCCAGTACTTC
.	.	TRBV25-1	TRBJ1-1	CASRGNRLRDTEAFF	TGCGCCAGCAGGGGCAACAGACTACGGGACACTGAAGCTTTCTTT
TRBD1	.	TRBV10-2	TRBJ2-6	CASSPSSGGTEAF	TGCGCCAGCAGCCCCAGCTCAGGGGGCACTGAAGCTTTC
TRBD2	few	TRBV20-1	TRBJ2-7	CSARELAGLNEQYF	TGCAGTGCTAGAGAACTAGCGGGCCTGAACGAGCAGTACTTC
.	.	TRBV2	TRBJ2-5	CASRLADLGEEAQYF	TGTGCCAGCAGACTAGCCGATCTCGGGGAAGAGGCCCAGTACTTC
TRBD1	.	TRBV29-1	TRBJ1-1	CSVKLQGTTEAFF	TGCAGCGTTAAATTACAGGGGACCACTGAAGCTTTCTTT
TRBD1	few	TRBV7-2	TRBJ2-5	CASSPTGGGGWETQYF	TGTGCCAGCAGCCCCACAGGGGGCGGGGGATGGGAGACCCAGTACTTC